What follows are 19 T cell receptor beta chains derived from one specimen sequenced in a study of cytomegalovirus exposure and HLA in healthy donors. Researchers ran the PCR with 60 Vbeta and 13 Jbeta primers. Libraries were prepared by immunoSEQ multiplex PCR; TCRdb keeps only in-frame clonotypes and omits some of them. This sample's clone table lists some 43,000 clones. Sample: PBMCs. All receptors come from a woman aged 25 to 39 in good health and CMV-seronegative.

The chain recombines TRBV6-1 with TRBJ2-2; 9 nucleotides match TRBD2. Germline CDR1 MNHNS, CDR2 SASEGT. Trimming at V came to 4 bases and at J to 7 bases, leaving 4 bases not matched to a gene. This CDR3 has 14 residues. The CDR3 is CASSAGLANGELFF. Written as DNA, the CDR3 is TGTGCCAGCAGTGCGGGACTAGCCAACGGGGAGCTGTTTTTT.

To note about this clone: Mismatch with germline at one junction end may stem from a read error. The J gene is TRBJ2-7, the V gene TRBV30, with 9 bases identical to TRBD1. The CDR3 has 15 amino acids. The V gene's germline CDR1 is GTSNPN and CDR2 SVGIG (reference sequence). CDR3 DNA sequence: TGTGCCGGGAGTGAGGTGGGACAGGGTTCGAGTGAGCAGTACTTC. The encoded protein is CAGSEVGQGSSEQYF.

This chain uses TRBV6-4 with TRBJ2-3, with 12 bases matching TRBD2. The junction had 3 bases not matched to a gene; V was cut back by 5 bases and J by 3 bases. The length of the CDR3 is 15 residues. The germline CDR1 and CDR2 sequences are MRHNA and SNTAGT. CDR3 nucleotide sequence: TGTGCCAGCAGTACGACTAGCGGGAGTACAGATACGCAGTATTTT. Translation gives CASSTTSGSTDTQYF.

The chain's CDR3 is CAIGGTSGYNEQFF. The CDR3 coding sequence is TGTGCCATCGGAGGGACTAGCGGGTACAATGAGCAGTTCTTC. The V and J genes are TRBV6-1 and TRBJ2-1, with 12 bases that match TRBD2. Looked up from germline, CDR1 is MNHNS and CDR2 is SASEGT. CDR3 length: 14 residues. Trimming removed 10 bases from V and 4 bases from J; junction bases left unmatched: 5.

The chain recombines TRBV5-1 with TRBJ2-2; weak D call: TRBD1 (6 bases). V lost 4 bases, J lost 1 base, and 11 bases lay in between. This CDR3 is built from 15 residues. Germline V gene sequence: CDR1 SGHRS, CDR2 YFSETQ. This chain's CDR3 is CASSVGAGNTGELFF. The CDR3 bases are TGCGCCAGCAGCGTGGGGGCGGGGAACACCGGGGAGCTGTTTTTT.

The chain has TRBV5-1 and TRBJ2-7; 8 bases fit TRBD2. The J segment lost 2 bases and the V segment lost 3 bases, leaving 7 bases of the junction unmatched. The CDR3 is 15 amino acids. CDR1 and CDR2 (germline): SGHRS, YFSETQ. The CDR3 here is CASSSLAGPPYEQYF. The CDR3 bases are TGCGCCAGCAGCTCATTAGCGGGACCCCCCTACGAGCAGTACTTC. The full variable domain, completed using reference TRBV5-1 and TRBJ2-7, is KAGVTQTPRYLIKTRGQQVTLSCSPISGHRSVSWYQQTPGQGLQFLFEYFSETQRNKGNFPGRFSGRQFSNSRSEMNVSTLELGDSALYLCASSSLAGPPYEQYFGPGTRLTVT.

The CDR3 nucleotides are TGTGCCAGCAGTTATCGGACAGGGATTAATGAAAAACTGTTTTTT. It translates to CASSYRTGINEKLFF. V is TRBV6-5 and J is TRBJ1-4; TRBD1 matches 8 bases. From germline, CDR1 is MNHEY and CDR2 SVGAGI. The ends lost 3 bases at V and 4 bases at J; junction bases unmatched: 4. This CDR3 has 15 amino acids.

The genes are TRBV2 and TRBJ2-1; the match to TRBD2 covers 9 bases. Germline CDR1 reads SNHLY; CDR2 reads FYNNEI. The CDR3 spans 15 residues. Trimming at V came to 2 bases and at J to 9 bases, leaving 8 bases not matched to a gene. The CDR3 protein is CASSERRGRASEQFF. The CDR3 DNA sequence: TGTGCCAGCAGTGAACGGCGCGGGAGGGCAAGTGAGCAGTTCTTC.

The chain has TRBV27 and TRBJ2-7, with TRBD2 matching 7 bases. Per the germline V gene, CDR1 is MNHEY and CDR2 is SMNVEV (reference sequence). There are 16 residues in the CDR3. V lost 7 bases to trimming and J lost 3 bases; unmatched junction nucleotides: 15. The CDR3 sequence: CASKSGTTGGYYEQYF. CDR3 bases: TGTGCCAGCAAGTCCGGGACCACGGGGGGATACTACGAGCAGTACTTC.

The chain uses TRBV30 and TRBJ1-3; 7 positions agree with TRBD1. After removal of 2 bases from V and 1 base from J, the junction contained 8 bases not matched to a gene. Looked up from germline, CDR1 is GTSNPN and CDR2 is SVGIG (reference sequence). CDR3 length: 16 residues. The CDR3 DNA sequence: TGTGCCTGGAGTCCGTTCAGGGACAGATCTGGAAACACCATATATTTT. It yields the protein CAWSPFRDRSGNTIYF.

The V call is TRBV7-2, the J call TRBJ1-2; 9 bases match TRBD1. Per germline, CDR1 SGHTA and CDR2 FQGNSA. V was pared by 5 bases and J by 8 bases, with 12 bases of the junction left unmatched. The CDR3 consists of 15 residues. The CDR3 spells CASSPPGQGVGGYTF. The CDR3 DNA follows: TGTGCCAGCAGCCCTCCGGGACAGGGTGTAGGCGGCTACACCTTC. The entire variable domain, with the rest obtained from reference TRBV7-2 and TRBJ1-2, is as follows: GAGVSQSPSNKVTEKGKDVELRCDPISGHTALYWYRQSLGQGLEFLIYFQGNSAPDKSGLPSDRFSAERTGGSVSTLTIQRTQQEDSAVYLCASSPPGQGVGGYTFGSGTRLTVV.

V is TRBV30 and J is TRBJ2-7; D is perhaps TRBD1 (6 bases). Per the germline V gene, CDR1 is GTSNPN and CDR2 is SVGIG (reference sequence). The CDR3 loop spans 14 amino acids. Trimming took 4 bases from V and 4 from J, leaving 17 bases between them. The CDR3 region has the DNA TGTGCCTGGATCCCTCTCAGGGGAAGGTACGAGCAGTACTTC. Encoded protein: CAWIPLRGRYEQYF.

J is TRBJ2-7 and V is TRBV6-1; 9 bases are shared with TRBD1. This CDR3 spans 16 amino acids. Germline V CDR1 and CDR2: MNHNS, SASEGT. J gave up 3 bases and V 1 base, and 7 bases lay outside the gene matches. CDR3 nucleotides: TGTGCCAGCAGTGAAGAAGTAACAGGGGGCATCTACGAGCAGTACTTC. Its protein is CASSEEVTGGIYEQYF.

A note on this clone: Its ends do not fully match the called genes, so a read error is possible. The genes are TRBV18 and TRBJ1-2, with a tentative D call TRBD1 (6 bases). CDR1 is KGHSH, CDR2 LQKENI, per germline. The CDR3 sequence is 16 residues long. The CDR3 reads CASAPPSTGSLNGYTF. The CDR3 DNA reads as TGTGCCAGCGCACCACCGTCCACAGGGTCCCTAAATGGCTACACCTTC.

CDR3 loop: CASSFSGSDTQYF. CDR3 sequence (DNA): TGTGCCAGCTCATTCAGCGGGAGCGATACGCAGTATTTT. The rearrangement links TRBV18 to TRBJ2-3; the match to TRBD2 covers 8 bases. CDR1 KGHSH and CDR2 LQKENI come from the germline V gene. This CDR3 is built from 13 residues. V dropped 5 bases and J dropped 6; count of bases not matched to a gene: 4. The variable domain in full, completed from reference TRBV18 and TRBJ2-3, reads NAGVMQNPRHLVRRRGQEARLRCSPMKGHSHVYWYRQLPEEGLKFMVYLQKENIIDESGMPKERFSAEFPKEGPSILRIQQVVRGDSAAYFCASSFSGSDTQYFGPGTRLTVL.

The chain joins TRBV7-2 to TRBJ2-5, with 11 positions matching TRBD1. CDR1 is SGHTA, CDR2 FQGNSA, per germline. The CDR3 spans 15 residues. Trimming took 4 bases from V and 5 from J; bases not matched to a gene: 6. The CDR3 DNA is TGTGCCAGCAGCTCGGGACAGGGGGAGATGGAGACCCAGTACTTC. Protein sequence: CASSSGQGEMETQYF.

Comment on this clone: Germline is not matched at one junction end, which may reflect a read error. This chain joins TRBV30 and TRBJ1-4; TRBD1 matches 9 bases. Germline loops: CDR1 GTSNPN, CDR2 SVGIG (reference sequence). This CDR3 region has 15 residues. Here the CDR3 DNA reads TGTGCCGGGAGTCAACAACAGGGGGCGAGTGAAAAACTGTTTTTT. The encoded protein is CAGSQQQGASEKLFF.

V gene TRBV7-2 combines with J gene TRBJ2-7; 8 bases match TRBD2. Germline CDR1 reads SGHTA; CDR2 reads FQGNSA. The CDR3 sequence is 15 residues long. The trim removed 5 bases at V and 1 base at J, leaving 7 bases unmatched. CDR3 region: CASSGASGPSYEQYF. CDR3 nucleotides: TGTGCCAGCAGCGGAGCTAGCGGGCCTTCCTACGAGCAGTACTTC. The complete variable domain, with remaining parts taken from reference TRBV7-2 and TRBJ2-7, reads GAGVSQSPSNKVTEKGKDVELRCDPISGHTALYWYRQSLGQGLEFLIYFQGNSAPDKSGLPSDRFSAERTGGSVSTLTIQRTQQEDSAVYLCASSGASGPSYEQYFGPGTRLTVT.

This rearrangement joins TRBV9 to TRBJ2-3; no firm D call. The V gene's germline CDR1 is SGDLS and CDR2 YYNGEE. V lost 2 bases to trimming and J lost 6 bases, with 10 bases between them. The length of the CDR3 is 13 residues. The CDR3 bases are TGTGCCAGCAGCGTCGCCCTCCGGGATACGCAGTATTTT. Protein product: CASSVALRDTQYF. Using reference TRBV9 and TRBJ2-3 for the parts outside the CDR3, the full variable domain is DSGVTQTPKHLITATGQRVTLRCSPRSGDLSVYWYQQSLDQGLQFLIQYYNGEERAKGNILERFSAQQFPDLHSELNLSSLELGDSALYFCASSVALRDTQYFGPGTRLTVL.